The 17 T cell receptor beta chains given below trace back to one sample, sequenced in a study of OX40 agonist ivuxolimab in advanced cancers. Only in-frame clones appear in the TCRdb table, and some are missing; sequencing was by immunoSEQ multiplex PCR. The sample records 80,000 or so clones, roughly 86% being singletons. This specimen was CD4+ or CD8+ T cells sorted from blood, taken in a trial of the OX40 agonist ivuxolimab. Receptors originate from an adult with an advanced solid tumor such as melanoma, head and neck, liver or kidney cancer.

In this sample, this clone turned up once. This chain links TRBV7-9 with TRBJ2-2, with 13 bases identical to TRBD2. V shed 3 bases, J shed 4 bases, and the junction held 5 bases outside the gene matches. Germline CDR1 SEHNR, CDR2 FQNEAQ (reference sequence). CDR3 size: 17 residues. The CDR3: CASSLGRLAGGTGELFF. The CDR3 DNA is TGTGCCAGCAGCTTGGGGCGACTAGCGGGGGGCACCGGGGAGCTGTTTTTT.

This chain connects TRBV9 to TRBJ2-1, with a tentative D call TRBD2 (6 bases). There are 16 residues in the CDR3. Trimming took 3 bases from V and 8 from J, leaving 21 bases between them. Per germline, CDR1 SGDLS and CDR2 YYNGEE. The CDR3 is CASSDRLSGGSHEQFF. Written as DNA, the CDR3 is TGTGCCAGCAGCGACAGACTTAGCGGAGGATCCCATGAGCAGTTCTTC. Full variable domain (missing parts from reference TRBV9 and TRBJ2-1): DSGVTQTPKHLITATGQRVTLRCSPRSGDLSVYWYQQSLDQGLQFLIQYYNGEERAKGNILERFSAQQFPDLHSELNLSSLELGDSALYFCASSDRLSGGSHEQFFGPGTRLTVL.

The CDR3 here is CASSLYGGLGANVLTF. The CDR3 DNA reads TGTGCCAGCAGCTTGTATGGGGGGCTCGGGGCCAACGTCCTGACTTTC. The J gene is TRBJ2-6, the V gene TRBV5-6; tentatively, D is TRBD1 or TRBD2 (6 bases each). Trimming stripped 1 base from V and 4 bases from J, with 12 bases between. CDR1 and CDR2 (germline): SGHDT, YYEEEE. There are 16 residues in the CDR3.

CDR3 DNA sequence: TGTGCCTACGGACAGGGGAACACTGAAGCTTTCTTT. Amino acids: CAYGQGNTEAFF. The chain has TRBV30 and TRBJ1-1; TRBD1 aligns across 8 bases. The germline V gene has CDR1 GTSNPN and CDR2 SVGIG (reference sequence). V lost 7 bases and J lost 1; bases outside the gene matches: 2. This CDR3 region has 12 residues.

The V call is TRBV5-4, the J call TRBJ2-3; no clear D. V lost 6 bases, J lost 6 bases, and 14 bases lay in between. The V gene's germline CDR1 is SGHNT and CDR2 YYREEE (reference sequence). The CDR3 has 13 residues. CDR3 nucleotide sequence: TGTGCCAGCACCCAAGGGCCGAGGGATACGCAGTATTTT. Amino acid sequence: CASTQGPRDTQYF.

The chain employs TRBV9 and TRBJ2-7; the D is unclear. V was clipped by 3 bases and J by 4 bases, with 14 bases between them. Germline V gene sequence: CDR1 SGDLS, CDR2 YYNGEE. CDR3 length equals 14 residues. In DNA form, the CDR3 reads TGTGCCAGCAGCGGAGACCCCCTAGGATACGAGCAGTACTTC. Translating gives CASSGDPLGYEQYF. Looking up the rest from reference TRBV9 and TRBJ2-7 gives the full variable domain: DSGVTQTPKHLITATGQRVTLRCSPRSGDLSVYWYQQSLDQGLQFLIQYYNGEERAKGNILERFSAQQFPDLHSELNLSSLELGDSALYFCASSGDPLGYEQYFGPGTRLTVT.

The gene calls are TRBV5-1 and TRBJ1-1; possibly TRBD1 for D (5 bases). The CDR3 totals 15 residues. Germline lookup yields CDR1 SGHRS and CDR2 YFSETQ. V lost 6 bases to trimming and J lost 0 bases, with 15 bases between them. The CDR3 is CASKRPGILNTEAFF. CDR3 coding DNA: TGCGCCAGCAAACGGCCAGGGATATTGAACACTGAAGCTTTCTTT.

Notes on this clone: The sample contains more than one DNA sequence encoding this CDR3. The J gene is TRBJ2-5, the V gene TRBV10-3, with 11 bases fitting TRBD2. The length of the CDR3 is 17 residues. V was pared by 3 bases and J by 4 bases, with 10 bases of the junction left unmatched. Germline CDR1 ENHRY, CDR2 SYGVKD. The CDR3 reads CAISDGLAGGRGETQYF. Written as DNA, the CDR3 is TGTGCCATCAGTGATGGGCTAGCGGGAGGTCGGGGAGAGACCCAGTACTTC.

The chain combines TRBV7-9 with TRBJ2-3, with no clear D. Trimming stripped 5 bases from V and 0 bases from J, with 12 bases between. The germline CDR1 and CDR2 sequences are SEHNR and FQNEAQ (reference sequence). The CDR3 sequence is 15 residues long. As DNA, the CDR3 is TGTGCCAGCAGCCACGACCGGCCTAGCACAGATACGCAGTATTTT. It translates to CASSHDRPSTDTQYF.

The genes are TRBV7-3 and TRBJ1-2; D is ambiguous. V was cut by 5 bases and J by 8 bases, with 18 bases left in between. The CDR3 runs to 14 residues. CDR1 and CDR2 from the germline V gene are SGHTA and FQGTGA. CDR3 sequence: CASSPPVPIWGYTF. DNA for the CDR3: TGTGCCAGCAGCCCTCCGGTCCCTATATGGGGCTACACCTTC.

Here the CDR3 reads CASSQCRSYEQYF. The CDR3 DNA reads as TGCGCCAGCAGTCAATGCAGGTCCTACGAGCAGTACTTC. V is TRBV23-1 and J is TRBJ2-7; D gene unclear. TRBV23-1 is an open reading frame whose function is uncertain. V was cut by 1 base and J by 1 base, with 5 bases left in between. The CDR3 runs to 13 residues.

This rearrangement joins TRBV4-2 to TRBJ2-5; TRBD2 agrees at 11 bases. Germline CDR1 is LGHNA and CDR2 is YNFKEQ. The CDR3 loop spans 15 amino acids. The V segment lost 5 bases and the J segment 2 bases; nucleotides outside the gene matches: 4. The DNA of the CDR3 is TGTGCCAGCAGCTTAAGGACTAGCGGGCAAGAGACCCAGTACTTC. This translates into CASSLRTSGQETQYF.

The gene calls are TRBV28 and TRBJ1-5, with unresolved D. The CDR3 covers 15 residues. Germline assignment: CDR1 MDHEN and CDR2 SYDVKM. Trimming pared 8 bases from V and 3 bases from J, leaving 17 bases between. CDR3 in DNA: TGTGCCAGCTTCAGAACAGATGTAATCAATCAGCCCCAGCATTTT. Amino acid sequence: CASFRTDVINQPQHF.

V usage is TRBV6-5 and J usage is TRBJ1-4; D gene unclear. V shed 4 bases and J shed 5 bases, with 8 bases lying between them. The CDR3 loop spans 13 amino acids. Germline assignment: CDR1 MNHEY and CDR2 SVGAGI. CDR3 residues: CASSSSLNEKLFF. The CDR3, as DNA: TGTGCCAGCAGTTCGTCCTTGAATGAAAAACTGTTTTTT.

This clone has more than one count but fewer than ten. The chain joins TRBV10-2 to TRBJ2-5; D gene ambiguous. The CDR3 runs to 17 residues. Trimming stripped 0 bases from V and 2 bases from J, with 16 bases between. Germline assignment: CDR1 WSHSY and CDR2 SAAADI. The CDR3 coding sequence is TGCGCCAGCAGTGAGTCGAATACCGGGTCCCAGCAAGAGACCCAGTACTTC. Translated: CASSESNTGSQQETQYF.

This chain links TRBV4-2 with TRBJ1-5; perhaps TRBD1 as D (6 bases). CDR3 size: 17 residues. Germline V CDR1 and CDR2: LGHNA, YNFKEQ. The V end lost 4 bases, the J end lost 0 bases, and 16 bases lay between the germline ends. The DNA for the CDR3 is TGTGCCAGCAGCCCCTACTGGGACACTTATAGCAATCAGCCCCAGCATTTT. Translating gives CASSPYWDTYSNQPQHF.

The chain is built from TRBV11-1 and TRBJ2-7; no definite D call. The V gene lost 4 bases and the J gene lost 0 bases, with 16 bases spanning the gap. The CDR3 consists of 16 residues. CDR1 and CDR2 (germline): SGHAT, FQDESV (reference sequence). CDR3 sequence reads: CASSSFPQEFSYEQYF. CDR3 coding DNA: TGTGCCAGCAGCTCATTTCCTCAGGAGTTCTCCTACGAGCAGTACTTC.